The 21 T cell receptor beta chains presented below share a single source sample, sequenced in a study of blood T cell repertoires in COVID-19 (dated by TCRdb to the early 2020s). The library was obtained by the immunoSEQ multiplex PCR assay. TCRdb holds this immuneACCESS table with in-frame rearrangements only. Some clones are missing; in checked studies, unresolved V genes explain under half, and the rest has no known cause. This sample has roughly 150,000 clones in its table, and roughly 91% of those were observed once. The ten top clones hold around 2.1% of the sample. The specimen was peripheral blood. The receptors here all came from a man aged 50 or older who had recovered from COVID-19.

V is TRBV10-3 and J is TRBJ2-5; 7 nucleotides align to TRBD2. The ends lost 6 bases at V and 3 bases at J; junction bases unmatched: 10. The germline gives CDR1 ENHRY, CDR2 SYGVKD. The CDR3 runs 15 residues. As DNA, the CDR3 is TGTGCCATCAGATCCGGAACTAGCGCCGAAGAGACCCAGTACTTC. Protein sequence: CAIRSGTSAEETQYF.

The rearrangement links TRBV19 to TRBJ1-1, with 7 bases identical to TRBD1. Germline-derived CDR1 and CDR2 are LNHDA and SQIVND (reference sequence). CDR3 length: 15 amino acids. Trimming took 0 bases from V and 2 from J; bases not matched to a gene: 3. CDR3 nucleotide sequence: TGTGCCAGTAGTATAGACGCAGGGGGAAACACTGAAGCTTTCTTT. Its translation: CASSIDAGGNTEAFF.

V is TRBV5-5 and J is TRBJ1-5; 7 positions agree with TRBD1. This CDR3 is built from 16 residues. CDR1 and CDR2 (germline): SGHKS, YYEKEE (reference sequence). V lost 4 bases to trimming and J lost 5 bases; unmatched junction nucleotides: 12. The CDR3 loop reads CASSLRQGRGDQPQHF. The CDR3 nucleotides read TGTGCCAGCAGCCTACGACAGGGTAGGGGCGATCAGCCCCAGCATTTT.

The chain recombines TRBV9 with TRBJ1-1; D may be TRBD1 (5 bases). Trimming pared 0 bases from V and 1 base from J, leaving 10 bases between. Looked up from germline, CDR1 is SGDLS and CDR2 is YYNGEE. The CDR3 extends over 15 amino acids. CDR3: CASSVGTGTNTEAFF. The CDR3 DNA sequence: TGTGCCAGCAGCGTAGGAACAGGTACGAACACTGAAGCTTTCTTT.

This clone appeared a few times. This chain links TRBV14 with TRBJ1-3; 8 bases map to TRBD1. This CDR3 spans 16 amino acids. In germline, CDR1 is SGHDN, CDR2 FVKESK. With V trimmed by 4 bases and J by 1 base, 6 bases remained unmatched. The CDR3 sequence: CASSPGGRQSGNTIYF. The CDR3, as DNA: TGTGCCAGCAGCCCAGGGGGCAGGCAATCTGGAAACACCATATATTTT.

The chain carries TRBV7-9 and TRBJ2-2; the match to TRBD1 covers 8 bases. Germline CDR1 is SEHNR and CDR2 is FQNEAQ (reference sequence). The length of the CDR3 is 14 residues. With V trimmed by 4 bases and J by 7 bases, 5 bases remained unmatched. CDR3 coding DNA: TGTGCCAGCAGCTCGGGACAGGTTATCGGGGAGCTGTTTTTT. Its translation: CASSSGQVIGELFF.

The genes are TRBV3-1 (or the pseudogene TRBV3-2) and TRBJ1-3; 9 bases are a match to TRBD1. The V and J ends lost 5 bases and 2 bases, in that order; junction bases with no gene match: 4. The CDR3 contains 15 residues. Germline V gene lookup returns CDR1 LGHDT and CDR2 YNNKEL (reference sequence). In DNA, the CDR3 is TGTGCCAGCAGCTCCCGGGACAGGGCTGGAAACACCATATATTTT. Residues: CASSSRDRAGNTIYF.

This CDR3 reads CSARTGDEQFF. CDR3 sequence (DNA): TGCAGCGCCCGGACAGGGGACGAGCAGTTCTTC. The chain uses TRBV29-1 and TRBJ2-1; 9 bases align to TRBD1. Germline V lookup: CDR1 SQVTM, CDR2 ANQGSEA. The CDR3 contains 11 residues. The V segment lost 7 bases and the J segment 10 bases; nucleotides outside the gene matches: 5.

This chain links TRBV6-2 or TRBV6-3 with TRBJ2-3; D is uncertain. The CDR3 runs to 18 residues. Looked up from germline, CDR1 is MNHEY and CDR2 is SVGEGT. The V end was cut by 0 bases, the J end by 0 bases, with 16 bases between. This CDR3 reads CASSYSVSGGSSTDTQYF. As DNA, the CDR3 is TGTGCCAGCAGTTACTCGGTCTCTGGTGGCTCTAGCACAGATACGCAGTATTTT.

This sequence joins TRBV9 and TRBJ2-6; 7 bases are a match to TRBD1. Germline V lookup: CDR1 SGDLS, CDR2 YYNGEE. After removal of 0 bases from V and 0 bases from J, the junction contained 3 bases not matched to a gene. The CDR3 covers 17 residues. CDR3 in DNA: TGTGCCAGCAGCGTAGGACAGGGAAGCTCTGGGGCCAACGTCCTGACTTTC. Protein product: CASSVGQGSSGANVLTF.

The chain links TRBV7-3 to TRBJ1-3; a possible D gene is TRBD1 (6 bases). With 8 bases removed from V and 4 bases from J, the gap between germline ends came to 18 bases. Germline V CDR1 and CDR2: SGHTA, FQGTGA. The CDR3 totals 15 residues. The CDR3 DNA follows: TGTGCCAGCCCCCCCCTGAGGGGGTGCGGAAACACCATATATTTT. Its translation is CASPPLRGCGNTIYF.

The chain carries TRBV7-2 and TRBJ2-3, with 7 bases fitting TRBD2. Germline trimming cut 5 bases from V and 2 bases from J; bases unmatched to any gene: 4. The CDR3 consists of 14 residues. The germline CDR1 and CDR2 sequences are SGHTA and FQGNSA. This CDR3 reads CASSLGLDTDTQYF. CDR3 in DNA: TGTGCCAGCAGCCTCGGACTAGACACAGATACGCAGTATTTT.

The chain uses TRBV7-9 and TRBJ2-7; 8 bases are a match to TRBD1. Germline values: CDR1 SEHNR, CDR2 FQNEAQ (reference sequence). V lost 3 bases and J lost 6; bases outside the gene matches: 7. This CDR3 contains 14 residues. The CDR3 nucleotides are TGTGCCAGCAGCTTCCCCCTACAGGGGGGCGAGCAGTACTTC. Its translation is CASSFPLQGGEQYF.

This clone was seen more than once but under ten times. This sequence joins TRBV16 and TRBJ2-7; D remains ambiguous. V was shortened by 2 bases and J by 5 bases, with 16 bases between the two germline ends. CDR1 is KGHSY, CDR2 FQNENV, per germline. The CDR3 loop spans 15 amino acids. This CDR3 is CASSQTGLRINEQYF. The CDR3 nucleotides are TGTGCCAGCAGCCAAACGGGTCTTAGGATAAACGAGCAGTACTTC. Variable domain in full (rest from reference TRBV16 and TRBJ2-7): GEEVAQTPKHLVRGEGQKAKLYCAPIKGHSYVFWYQQVLKNEFKFLISFQNENVFDETGMPKERFSAKCLPNSPCSLEIQATKLEDSAVYFCASSQTGLRINEQYFGPGTRLTVT.

The gene calls are TRBV30 and TRBJ1-5; D perhaps matches TRBD1 (5 bases). Germline values: CDR1 GTSNPN, CDR2 SVGIG (reference sequence). The V end was cut by 1 base, the J end by 5 bases, with 9 bases between. CDR3 length: 13 residues. The CDR3 protein is CAWSAQTDQPQHF. The DNA of the CDR3 is TGTGCCTGGAGTGCCCAGACAGATCAGCCCCAGCATTTT.

The genes are TRBV7-3 and TRBJ2-1; D remains ambiguous. The CDR3 sequence is 11 residues long. Germline-derived CDR1 and CDR2 are SGHTA and FQGTGA. With 6 bases removed from V and 10 bases from J, the gap between germline ends came to 10 bases. CDR3: CASSLMLEQFF. The CDR3 DNA sequence: TGTGCCAGCAGTCTAATGCTAGAGCAGTTCTTC.

The J gene is TRBJ2-3, the V gene TRBV9, with a tentative D call TRBD2 (6 bases). Trimming took off 0 bases at V and 2 bases at J, with 13 bases between the two ends. The CDR3 has 16 residues. Germline loops: CDR1 SGDLS, CDR2 YYNGEE. The CDR3 here is CASSVGVAATTDTQYF. The CDR3 DNA is TGTGCCAGCAGCGTAGGAGTAGCGGCTACCACAGATACGCAGTATTTT.

This sequence joins TRBV6-1 and TRBJ2-4, with 10 bases identical to TRBD2. This CDR3 has 18 residues. CDR1 MNHNS and CDR2 SASEGT come from the germline V gene. Germline trimming cut 2 bases from V and 1 base from J; bases unmatched to any gene: 8. CDR3 DNA: TGTGCCAGCAGTGAAAGGACTAGCGGAGGGGAGGCCAAAAACATTCAGTACTTC. Translating gives CASSERTSGGEAKNIQYF.

This chain links TRBV27 with TRBJ1-5; D remains ambiguous. The CDR3 is made up of 14 amino acids. Per the germline V gene, CDR1 is MNHEY and CDR2 is SMNVEV (reference sequence). V gave up 4 bases and J gave up 5 bases, with 12 bases separating them. The CDR3 loop is CASSSLGRHQPQHF. CDR3 coding DNA: TGTGCCAGCAGTTCCCTGGGGAGACATCAGCCCCAGCATTTT.

This chain joins TRBV10-3 and TRBJ2-7, with 8 bases aligning to TRBD1. Germline trimming cut 8 bases from V and 5 bases from J; bases unmatched to any gene: 5. Germline V gene lookup returns CDR1 ENHRY and CDR2 SYGVKD. The CDR3 consists of 12 residues. The CDR3 region has the DNA TGTGCCATCCATGGACAGGGCAACGAGCAGTACTTC. Its protein product is CAIHGQGNEQYF.

This sequence joins TRBV6-2 or TRBV6-3 and TRBJ2-1; D gene uncertain. V was shortened by 6 bases and J by 8 bases, with 8 bases between the two germline ends. This CDR3 is 11 amino acids long. Germline CDR1 MNHEY, CDR2 SVGEGT. The CDR3 sequence: CASSPIDEQFF. CDR3 nucleotides: TGTGCCAGCAGCCCCATTGATGAGCAGTTCTTC.